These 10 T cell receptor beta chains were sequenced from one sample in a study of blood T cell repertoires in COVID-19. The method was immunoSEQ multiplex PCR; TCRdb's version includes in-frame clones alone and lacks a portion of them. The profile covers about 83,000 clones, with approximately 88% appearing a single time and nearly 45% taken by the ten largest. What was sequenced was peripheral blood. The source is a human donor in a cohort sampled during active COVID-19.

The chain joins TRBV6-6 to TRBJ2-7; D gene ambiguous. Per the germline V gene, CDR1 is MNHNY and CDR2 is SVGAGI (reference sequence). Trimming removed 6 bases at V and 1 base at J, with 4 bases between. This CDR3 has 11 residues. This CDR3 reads CASRQSYEQYF. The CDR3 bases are TGTGCCAGCAGACAATCCTACGAGCAGTACTTC.

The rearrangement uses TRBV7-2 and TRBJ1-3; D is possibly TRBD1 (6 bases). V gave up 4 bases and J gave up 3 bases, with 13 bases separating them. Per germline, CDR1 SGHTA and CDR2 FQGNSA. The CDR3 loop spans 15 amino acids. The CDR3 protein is CASSSYREGGNTIYF. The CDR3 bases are TGTGCCAGCAGCTCCTACAGGGAGGGTGGAAACACCATATATTTT.

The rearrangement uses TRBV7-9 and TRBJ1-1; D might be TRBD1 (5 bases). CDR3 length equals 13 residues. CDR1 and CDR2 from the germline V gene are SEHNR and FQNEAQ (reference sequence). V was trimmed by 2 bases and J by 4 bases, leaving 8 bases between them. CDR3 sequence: CASSLSGGTEAFF. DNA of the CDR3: TGTGCCAGCAGCTTATCCGGGGGCACTGAAGCTTTCTTT.

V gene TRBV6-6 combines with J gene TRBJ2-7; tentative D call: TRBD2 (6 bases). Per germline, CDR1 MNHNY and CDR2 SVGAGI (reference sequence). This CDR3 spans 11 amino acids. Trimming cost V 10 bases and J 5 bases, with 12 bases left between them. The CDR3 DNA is TGTGCCACTTCCCGGGGGAACGAGCAGTACTTC. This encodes CATSRGNEQYF.

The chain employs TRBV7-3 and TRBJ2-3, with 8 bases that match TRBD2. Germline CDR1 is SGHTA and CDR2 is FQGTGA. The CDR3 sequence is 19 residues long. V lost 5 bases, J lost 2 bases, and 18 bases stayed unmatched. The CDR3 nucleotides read TGTGCCAGCAGCCTTGTTGCCCACGGCACTAGCGGTTACACAGATACGCAGTATTTT. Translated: CASSLVAHGTSGYTDTQYF.

The CDR3 sequence: CAISDKGALRGGELFF. In DNA form, the CDR3 reads TGTGCCATCAGTGATAAGGGGGCGCTAAGGGGCGGGGAGCTGTTTTTT. The chain carries TRBV10-3 and TRBJ2-2; 7 bases are shared with TRBD1. The CDR3 runs 16 residues. With V trimmed by 3 bases and J by 7 bases, 11 bases remained unmatched. Germline CDR1 is ENHRY and CDR2 is SYGVKD.

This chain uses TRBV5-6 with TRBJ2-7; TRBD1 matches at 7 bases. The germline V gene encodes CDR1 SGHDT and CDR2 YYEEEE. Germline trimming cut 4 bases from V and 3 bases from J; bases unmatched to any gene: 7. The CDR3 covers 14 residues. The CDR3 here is CASSLRDRNYEQYF. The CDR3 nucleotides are TGTGCCAGCAGCCTTAGGGACAGAAACTACGAGCAGTACTTC.

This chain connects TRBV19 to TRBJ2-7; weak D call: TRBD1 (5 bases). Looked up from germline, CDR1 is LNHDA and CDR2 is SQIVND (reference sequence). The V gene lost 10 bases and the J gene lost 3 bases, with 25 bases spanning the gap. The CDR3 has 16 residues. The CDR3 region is CATRRLGQGPYYEQYF. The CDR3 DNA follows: TGTGCCACCCGACGCCTCGGGCAGGGCCCCTACTACGAGCAGTACTTC.

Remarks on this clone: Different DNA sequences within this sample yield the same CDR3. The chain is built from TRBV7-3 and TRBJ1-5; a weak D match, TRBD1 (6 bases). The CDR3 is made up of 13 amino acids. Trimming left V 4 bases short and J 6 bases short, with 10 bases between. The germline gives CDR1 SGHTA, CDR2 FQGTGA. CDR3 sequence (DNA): TGTGCCAGCAGCTCCAGGGGTGGTCAGCCCCAGCATTTT. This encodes CASSSRGGQPQHF. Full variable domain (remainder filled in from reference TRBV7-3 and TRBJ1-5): GAGVSQTPSNKVTEKGKYVELRCDPISGHTALYWYRQSLGQGPEFLIYFQGTGAADDSGLPNDRFFAVRPEGSVSTLKIQRTERGDSAVYLCASSSRGGQPQHFGDGTRLSIL.

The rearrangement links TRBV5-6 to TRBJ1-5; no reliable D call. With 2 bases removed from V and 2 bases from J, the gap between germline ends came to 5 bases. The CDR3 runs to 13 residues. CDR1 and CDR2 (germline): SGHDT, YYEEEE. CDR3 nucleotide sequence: TGTGCCAGCAGCTTTAGTGGCAATCAGCCCCAGCATTTT. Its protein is CASSFSGNQPQHF.